This TCR beta chain was sequenced in a study of graft-versus-host responses after intestinal transplantation (dated by TCRdb to about 2021). Context from the whole study: The transplants that recipients received were multivisceral, liver-intestinal, or isolated intestinal. To identify alloreactive clones, pre-transplant mixed lymphocyte reaction products were sequenced and compared with unstimulated pre-transplant donor and recipient T cells. The cohort enrolled fewer than 25 intestinal transplant recipients including one retransplant, and a few patients lacking pretransplant specimens were excluded. Samples from a few later patients were sequenced in-house on an Illumina MiSeq with MiXCR processing rather than by the commercial service. Anti-thymocyte globulin induction was given to all recipients, followed by maintenance tacrolimus and steroids for roughly 3 years. Graft-versus-host and host-versus-graft alloreactive T cell clones were tracked in the graft, circulation and bone marrow after intestinal transplantation using bulk TCR-beta CDR3 sequencing. Donor T cell macrochimerism was defined as a peak of at least 4% donor T cells among recipient peripheral blood mononuclear cells. The paper as a whole reports these results and caveats: High GvH to HvG T cell clonal ratios were observed in the allografts of patients with donor T cell macrochimerism. The conclusions were limited by the relatively low number and heterogeneity of the intestinal transplant patients. Early after transplant, declines in HvG clones were associated with peak levels of circulating GvH clones. GvH clones were found in recipient bone marrow, and some of the GvH clones appeared earlier in ileal mucosa or blood, which is consistent with an intestinal mucosal origin.

CDR1 and CDR2, per the germline V gene, are SGDLS and YYNGEE. The CDR3 numbers 15 residues from cysteine through phenylalanine. CDR3 DNA is the only sequence kept; it has 45 bases, read in frame from the first base. Clipping removes 7 bases from V and 0 bases from J, with 4 as the unmatched junction base count. The time point label here, explained by the study, means: cells obtained before transplantation from donor or recipient. CD3+CD4+ and CD3+CD8+ populations were FACS-sorted from unstimulated pre-transplant donor and recipient cells taken from spleen or lymph nodes. A remark on this clone: No cognate antigen has been identified for it. The record has no base qualities; no much larger clone is one base away.

Libraries were made using the immunoSEQ multiplex PCR assay. For most patients, genomic DNA was isolated with the Qiagen DNeasy Blood and Tissue Kit and shipped frozen to Adaptive Biotechnologies for TCR sequencing. For most patients, high-throughput TCR-beta CDR3 sequencing of genomic DNA was performed by Adaptive Biotechnologies. On the study's bioinformatics: TCR sequencing data were retrieved from Adaptive's ImmunoSEQ software for about 17 patients, whereas three other patients were processed with MiXCR and VDJtools. To correct CD4 versus CD8 sorting errors, sequences present in both subsets at a frequency ratio below 5:1 were removed. CDR3 nucleotide sequences shared between donor and recipient were removed because the origin of such sequences could not be assigned. To count as alloreactive, a clone needed at least 2-fold expansion over unstimulated cells and a minimum CFSE-low frequency of 0.002% (template counts) or 0.001% (read counts). Clones were considered mappable if detected in sequenced pre-transplant spleen, lymph node, or MLR CFSE-low populations of the donor or recipient. Cumulative frequency of alloreactive clones was calculated as a percentage of all sequences weighted by copy number. This immuneACCESS table, as held by TCRdb, lists in-frame sequences with V and J called but not all clones. Of the missing ones, under half trace to an unresolved V gene in checked studies; the others have no known cause. V and J calls and clone size come straight from that table; D and trimming were deduced from the DNA. This sample is represented by 40,000 or so clones; about 96% of them were singletons. About 0.22% of the sample comes from the top ten.

The source is a human donor who was the organ donor for an intestinal transplant. The sequence is built from TRBV9 and TRBJ1-2; TRBD1 fits 12 bases in the junction. The sample in question was unstimulated CD8+ T cells sorted from spleen or lymph node cells, obtained before transplant. The CDR3 reads as follows: CASQGTGGPNYGYTF. The base sequence is TGTGCCAGCCAAGGGACAGGGGGCCCTAACTATGGCTACACCTTC.